These 27 T cell receptor beta chains originate from one sample sequenced in a study of blood T cells in healthy people across ages. It was with a sample-barcoded 5' primer and a J-beta primer mix that a second PCR of roughly 7 to 12 cycles was run. TCRdb passed the 5' RACE reads through MiXCR, listing each CDR3 protein once. Among 920,000 or so distinct CDR3 sequences listed, around 45% were seen once. The sample comprised blood. Receptors originate from an older woman in good health.

The V call is TRBV20-1, the J call TRBJ1-5; D remains ambiguous. Trimming cost V 2 bases and J 4 bases, with 12 bases left between them. Germline assignment: CDR1 DFQATT and CDR2 SNEGSKA (reference sequence). The CDR3 is made up of 14 amino acids. CDR3 residues: CSARKRLSNQPQHF. As DNA, the CDR3 is TGCAGTGCTAGAAAACGGTTAAGTAATCAGCCCCAGCATTTT.

The chain uses TRBV28 and TRBJ2-4; the D gene is possibly TRBD1 (5 bases). This CDR3 region has 13 residues. Looked up from germline, CDR1 is MDHEN and CDR2 is SYDVKM. The V and J ends lost 6 bases and 7 bases respectively, with 13 bases between them. The DNA of the CDR3 is TGTGCCAGCAGGCGCCAGGGAAGGAACATTCAGTACTTC. Residues: CASRRQGRNIQYF.

V and J are TRBV2 and TRBJ2-3; 8 positions agree with TRBD2. Germline V CDR1 and CDR2: SNHLY, FYNNEI. The CDR3 contains 15 residues. Trimming took 0 bases from V and 5 from J; bases not matched to a gene: 4. This CDR3 reads CASSEATLAGDTQYF. In DNA form, the CDR3 reads TGTGCCAGCAGTGAAGCTACGCTAGCGGGAGATACGCAGTATTTT.

The V call is TRBV12-3 or TRBV12-4, the J call TRBJ2-3, with 7 bases lining up with TRBD2. The CDR3 loop spans 15 amino acids. V lost 5 bases to trimming and J lost 5 bases; unmatched junction nucleotides: 10. The CDR3 bases are TGTGCCAGCAGTCTAGGGGCTAGCGGATTAGATACGCAGTATTTT. This translates into CASSLGASGLDTQYF.

Comment on this clonotype: A much larger clone lies one base from this, so it may be a read error. The genes are TRBV18 and TRBJ2-5; D remains unclear. The CDR3 runs to 12 residues. Trimming pared 8 bases from V and 5 bases from J, leaving 12 bases between. CDR1 KGHSH and CDR2 LQKENI come from the germline V gene. The CDR3 is CASPFYEETQYF. The CDR3 nucleotides read TGTGCCAGCCCATTCTACGAGGAGACCCAGTACTTC.

This clonotype was observed a few times. The V gene is TRBV3-1, the J gene TRBJ2-4; D perhaps matches TRBD2 (6 bases). CDR1 is LGHDT, CDR2 YNNKEL, per germline (reference sequence). The CDR3 is made up of 13 amino acids. V lost 5 bases and J lost 11, with 16 bases in between. The CDR3 DNA sequence: TGTGCCAGCAGCATTCGGCCCGGGGGATTTCAGTACTTC. Amino acids: CASSIRPGGFQYF.

Only a few counts were recorded for this clonotype. CDR3: CASSVFSDRGEQYF. The DNA for the CDR3 is TGTGCCAGCAGTGTCTTCTCGGACAGGGGCGAGCAGTACTTC. V usage is TRBV25-1 and J usage is TRBJ2-7; 9 bases map to TRBD1. Germline V CDR1 and CDR2: MGHDK, SYGVNS. J was trimmed by 6 bases and V by 4 bases; bases with no gene match: 7. The CDR3 covers 14 residues.

This clonotype occurred once. In DNA form, the CDR3 reads TGTGCCAGCAGCCAAAATGGAGGGATTGGGGAGACCCAGTACTTC. It specifies CASSQNGGIGETQYF. This chain links TRBV3-1 with TRBJ2-5; the D gene is possibly TRBD2 (6 bases). Between the trimmed V and J ends, which lost 2 bases and 5 bases, there was a span of 15 bases. The CDR3 extends over 15 amino acids. Germline V gives CDR1 LGHDT, CDR2 YNNKEL (reference sequence).

This clonotype was detected many times. V and J are TRBV10-3 and TRBJ2-3; D gene ambiguous. Germline assignment: CDR1 ENHRY and CDR2 SYGVKD. The CDR3 length is 13 residues. V was cut by 2 bases and J by 4 bases, with 7 bases left in between. The CDR3 protein is CAISEPRSDTQYF. DNA for the CDR3: TGTGCCATCAGTGAGCCACGGTCAGATACGCAGTATTTT.

This clonotype was detected only a few times. The chain combines TRBV12-3 or TRBV12-4 with TRBJ2-6; TRBD2 is a possible D gene (5 bases). Trimming left V 9 bases short and J 0 bases short, with 12 bases between. The CDR3 has 15 amino acids. CDR3 sequence (DNA): TGTGCCAGTGGGAAAGAGGGCTCTGGGGCCAACGTCCTGACTTTC. Protein product: CASGKEGSGANVLTF.

Only a few counts were recorded for this clonotype. This chain uses TRBV18 with TRBJ2-5; D perhaps matches TRBD1 (5 bases). CDR1 KGHSH and CDR2 LQKENI come from the germline V gene. V gave up 2 bases and J gave up 11 bases, with 18 bases separating them. The CDR3 spans 14 residues. CDR3 DNA: TGTGCCAGCTCACCAGACAGTTCCTACAATGAGCAGTACTTC. Amino acid sequence: CASSPDSSYNEQYF. The full variable domain, its missing parts supplied by reference TRBV18 and TRBJ2-5, is NAGVMQNPRHLVRRRGQEARLRCSPMKGHSHVYWYRQLPEEGLKFMVYLQKENIIDESGMPKERFSAEFPKEGPSILRIQQVVRGDSAAYFCASSPDSSYNEQYFGPGTRLLVL.

This clonotype showed up just a few times. The chain couples TRBV29-1 to TRBJ2-2; 7 bases are a match to TRBD1. The trim removed 5 bases at V and 5 bases at J, leaving 5 bases unmatched. Germline CDR1 is SQVTM and CDR2 is ANQGSEA. This CDR3 has 13 amino acids. The CDR3 DNA reads TGCAGCGTTTCTTACAGGGGAACCGGGGAGCTGTTTTTT. This codes for CSVSYRGTGELFF.

This chain joins TRBV7-2 and TRBJ2-6; 8 positions match TRBD1. The V gene end was trimmed by 1 base and the J gene end by 5 bases; junction bases not matched to a gene: 4. Germline-derived CDR1 and CDR2 are SGHTA and FQGNSA. The CDR3 contains 16 residues. CDR3 in DNA: TGTGCCAGCAGCTTAGGGACAGGGCTCTGGGCCAACGTCCTGACTTTC. Translated, it gives CASSLGTGLWANVLTF.

The rearrangement joins TRBV19 to TRBJ2-7; TRBD2 might be the D (5 bases). With 1 base removed from V and 3 bases from J, the gap between germline ends came to 7 bases. CDR1 is LNHDA and CDR2 is SQIVND in the germline V gene (reference sequence). The CDR3 covers 13 residues. The CDR3: CASSIGRVYEQYF. The CDR3 region has the DNA TGTGCCAGTAGTATAGGGCGGGTCTACGAGCAGTACTTC.

The rearrangement uses TRBV7-9 and TRBJ2-7, with D uncertain. V was pared by 4 bases and J by 6 bases, with 10 bases between. The CDR3 runs to 12 residues. The germline V gene encodes CDR1 SEHNR and CDR2 FQNEAQ (reference sequence). The CDR3 DNA sequence: TGTGCCAGCAGCTCCCTTATCTTCGAGCAGTACTTC. Its protein is CASSSLIFEQYF.

This clonotype was observed a few times. This rearrangement joins TRBV20-1 to TRBJ2-1, with 15 bases lining up with TRBD2. Losses at the gene ends were 2 bases for V and 2 bases for J; bases not matched to a gene: 10. Germline V gene data show CDR1 as DFQATT and CDR2 as SNEGSKA (reference sequence). This CDR3 is 19 amino acids long. The CDR3 protein is CSARLPGLAGGMAYNEQFF. The CDR3 DNA reads TGCAGTGCTAGACTCCCGGGACTAGCGGGAGGTATGGCCTACAATGAGCAGTTCTTC.

This clonotype was seen once. This chain uses TRBV13 with TRBJ2-1, with TRBD2 matching 9 bases. The DNA end is a closer match to TRBJ2-7, so the J assignment may be wrong. Per germline, CDR1 PRHDT and CDR2 FYEKMQ (reference sequence). The CDR3 contains 16 residues. The CDR3 DNA sequence: TGTGCCAGCAGCTTTCCCACTAGCGGGTATTACAATGAGCAGTACTTC. It encodes CASSFPTSGYYNEQYF.

As regards this clonotype: This may arise from a read error, as a much more abundant clone is one base away. CDR3 residues: CASSPQVAGGEQYF. The CDR3 nucleotides read TGTGCCAGCAGCCCCCAGGTCGCGGGGGGTGAGCAGTACTTC. The rearrangement links TRBV7-2 to TRBJ2-7, with TRBD2 identical over 8 bases. Trimming cost V 5 bases and J 7 bases; bases outside gene matches: 10. Germline-derived CDR1 and CDR2 are SGHTA and FQGNSA. This CDR3 region has 14 residues.

This clonotype was counted a few times. The chain couples TRBV27 to TRBJ2-1; TRBD2 matches at 8 bases. Germline CDR1 is MNHEY and CDR2 is SMNVEV (reference sequence). V lost 0 bases to trimming and J lost 2 bases; unmatched junction nucleotides: 3. There are 16 residues in the CDR3. CDR3 region: CASSLSPGGTYNEQFF. CDR3 nucleotides: TGTGCCAGCAGTTTATCTCCGGGAGGGACCTACAATGAGCAGTTCTTC.

The V call is TRBV30, the J call TRBJ2-7, with D unresolved. This CDR3 has 12 residues. V was cut by 0 bases and J by 6 bases, with 9 bases left in between. CDR1 is GTSNPN, CDR2 SVGIG, per germline (reference sequence). The CDR3 DNA sequence: TGTGCCTGGAGTGTATTCTCCCTCGAGCAGTACTTC. This encodes CAWSVFSLEQYF.

J is TRBJ2-7 and V is TRBV13; D is perhaps TRBD1 or TRBD2 (5 bases each). There are 16 residues in the CDR3. Per germline, CDR1 PRHDT and CDR2 FYEKMQ (reference sequence). V lost 0 bases, J lost 0 bases, and 12 bases lay in between. The CDR3 nucleotides read TGTGCCAGCAGCTTAGGGAGGGACGGAAGCTCCTACGAGCAGTACTTC. It yields the protein CASSLGRDGSSYEQYF. Based on the CDR3 plus reference TRBV13 and TRBJ2-7, the full variable domain is AAGVIQSPRHLIKEKRETATLKCYPIPRHDTVYWYQQGPGQDPQFLISFYEKMQSDKGSIPDRFSAQQFSDYHSELNMSSLELGDSALYFCASSLGRDGSSYEQYFGPGTRLTVT.

This clonotype came up once. The CDR3 here is CASSRTRDFSSYEQYF. CDR3 coding DNA: TGTGCCAGCAGCCGGACCAGGGACTTTTCATCCTACGAGCAGTACTTC. This chain links TRBV14 with TRBJ2-7; TRBD2 might be the D (6 bases). CDR1 is SGHDN and CDR2 is FVKESK in the germline V gene. The CDR3 spans 16 residues. The germline V and J ends were trimmed by 4 bases and 1 base, with 17 bases remaining between them. The full variable domain, in which reference TRBV14 and TRBJ2-7 provide the parts outside the CDR3, is EAGVTQFPSHSVIEKGQTVTLRCDPISGHDNLYWYRRVMGKEIKFLLHFVKESKQDESGMPNNRFLAERTGGTYSTLKVQPAELEDSGVYFCASSRTRDFSSYEQYFGPGTRLTVT.

This rearrangement joins TRBV19 to TRBJ2-5; TRBD2 matches 11 bases. The DNA end lines up better with TRBJ2-7; the J call may be wrong. This CDR3 contains 13 residues. Looked up from germline, CDR1 is LNHDA and CDR2 is SQIVND (reference sequence). CDR3 sequence: CASGTSGGDEQYF. The CDR3 nucleotides read TGTGCCAGCGGGACTAGCGGAGGGGACGAGCAGTACTTC.

The chain employs TRBV6-1 and TRBJ2-2; 9 bases align to TRBD2. The J segment lost 5 bases and the V segment lost 4 bases, leaving 8 bases of the junction unmatched. The germline gives CDR1 MNHNS, CDR2 SASEGT. The CDR3 spans 16 residues. CDR3 nucleotides: TGTGCCAGCAGTGGCCGGATAGCGGGAGTTACCGGGGAGCTGTTTTTT. This sequence encodes CASSGRIAGVTGELFF.

The chain recombines TRBV20-1 with TRBJ2-3; TRBD2 matches at 13 bases. In germline, CDR1 is DFQATT, CDR2 SNEGSKA (reference sequence). This CDR3 region has 15 residues. The V gene end was trimmed by 6 bases and the J gene end by 5 bases; junction bases not matched to a gene: 8. CDR3 sequence: CSASWTSGRKDTQYF. The CDR3 DNA reads TGCAGTGCGAGTTGGACTAGCGGGAGAAAAGATACGCAGTATTTT.

The CDR3 coding sequence is TGCAGTGCTAGAGGAGGGGGAGGGCGTGAGACCCAGTACTTC. Translated, it gives CSARGGGGRETQYF. The V gene is TRBV20-1, the J gene TRBJ2-5, with D perhaps matching TRBD2 (7 bases). The CDR3 consists of 14 residues. Trimming removed 1 base from V and 5 bases from J, with 14 bases in between. The germline V gene encodes CDR1 DFQATT and CDR2 SNEGSKA (reference sequence).

The V call is TRBV29-1, the J call TRBJ1-2; 7 nucleotides align to TRBD1. CDR3 length equals 14 residues. V gave up 4 bases and J gave up 8 bases; unmatched junction bases: 13. Germline-derived CDR1 and CDR2 are SQVTM and ANQGSEA. The CDR3 reads CSVGEPTDRAGYTF. CDR3 nucleotides: TGCAGCGTTGGAGAACCAACTGACAGGGCCGGCTACACCTTC.